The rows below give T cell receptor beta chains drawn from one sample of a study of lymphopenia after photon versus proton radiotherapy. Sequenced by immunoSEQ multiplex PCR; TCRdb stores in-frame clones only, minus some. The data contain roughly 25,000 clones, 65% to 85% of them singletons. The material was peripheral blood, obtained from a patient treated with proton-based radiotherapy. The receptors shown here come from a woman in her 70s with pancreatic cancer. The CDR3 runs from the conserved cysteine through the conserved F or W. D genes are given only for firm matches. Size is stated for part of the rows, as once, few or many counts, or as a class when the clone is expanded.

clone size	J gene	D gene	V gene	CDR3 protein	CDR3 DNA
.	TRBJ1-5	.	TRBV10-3	CAISEGESNQPQHF	TGTGCCATCAGTGAGGGAGAGAGCAATCAGCCCCAGCATTTT
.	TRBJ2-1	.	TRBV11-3	CASSHPRWLEQFF	TGTGCCAGCAGCCATCCAAGGTGGCTAGAGCAGTTCTTC
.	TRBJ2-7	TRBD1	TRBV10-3	CAITGTGGAYEQYF	TGTGCCATCACCGGGACAGGAGGCGCCTACGAGCAGTACTTC
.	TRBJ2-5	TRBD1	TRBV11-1	CASSLPSGQGETQYF	TGTGCCAGCAGCCTGCCCTCGGGACAGGGGGAGACCCAGTACTTC
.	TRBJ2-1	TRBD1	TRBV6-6	CASIDTGTAYNEQFF	TGTGCCAGCATAGACACCGGGACAGCTTACAATGAGCAGTTCTTC
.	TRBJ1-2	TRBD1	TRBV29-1	CSLRTGADGYTF	TGCAGCCTCCGGACAGGCGCTGATGGCTACACCTTC
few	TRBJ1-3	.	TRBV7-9	CASSLDGSGNTIYF	TGTGCCAGCAGCTTAGATGGCTCTGGAAACACCATATATTTT
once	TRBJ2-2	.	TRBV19	CASSFSGPLTGELFF	TGTGCCAGTAGTTTCTCGGGACCTCTAACCGGGGAGCTGTTTTTT
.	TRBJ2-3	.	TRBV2	CASRRGVDTDTQYF	TGTGCCAGCAGAAGAGGGGTGGACACAGATACGCAGTATTTT
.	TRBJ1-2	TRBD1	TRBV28	CASSWDRNYGYTF	TGTGCCAGCAGTTGGGACAGAAACTATGGCTACACCTTC
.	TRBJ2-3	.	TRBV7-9	CASREGNTQYF	TGTGCCAGCAGGGAGGGAAATACGCAGTATTTT
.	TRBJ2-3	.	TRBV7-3	CASSLRGTTQYF	TGTGCCAGCAGCTTACGGGGGACTACGCAGTATTTT
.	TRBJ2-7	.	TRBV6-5	CASGIPGEQYF	TGTGCCAGCGGTATACCTGGGGAGCAGTACTTC
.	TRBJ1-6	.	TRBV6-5	CASSPNLSPLHF	TGTGCCAGCAGCCCTAATCTGTCACCCCTCCACTTT
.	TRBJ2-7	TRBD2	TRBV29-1	CSVVAAGGYEQYF	TGCAGCGTTGTCGCAGCGGGAGGATACGAGCAGTACTTC
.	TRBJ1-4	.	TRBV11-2	CASSLVSSEKLFF	TGTGCCAGCAGCTTAGTAAGCTCAGAAAAACTGTTTTTT